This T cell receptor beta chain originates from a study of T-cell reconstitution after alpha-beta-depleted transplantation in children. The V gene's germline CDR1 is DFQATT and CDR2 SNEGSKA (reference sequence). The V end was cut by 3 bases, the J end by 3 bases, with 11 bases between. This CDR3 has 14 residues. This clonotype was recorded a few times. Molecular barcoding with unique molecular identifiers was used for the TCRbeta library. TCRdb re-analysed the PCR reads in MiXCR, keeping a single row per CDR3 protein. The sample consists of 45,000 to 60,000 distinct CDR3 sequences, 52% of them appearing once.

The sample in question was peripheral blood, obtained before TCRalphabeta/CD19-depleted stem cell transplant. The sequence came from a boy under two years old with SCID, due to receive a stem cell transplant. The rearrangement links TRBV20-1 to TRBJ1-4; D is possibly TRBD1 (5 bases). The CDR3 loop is CSARQGSANEKLFF. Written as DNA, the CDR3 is TGCAGTGCTAGGCAGGGTTCGGCTAATGAAAAACTGTTTTTT.